This T cell receptor (beta chain) was captured by sequencing in a study of STAT3 mutations in large granular lymphocyte leukemia (dated by TCRdb to between 2019 and 2020). Turning to the overall study: Roughly half of the T-LGLL patients who were sequenced longitudinally carried canonical activating STAT3 mutations. Over half of the T-LGLL patients were given one or more immunosuppressive therapy regimens, and roughly 40% of the treated patients had a hematologic response. To reconstruct clonal hierarchy and dynamics, serial deep sequencing of TCRbeta CDR3 and STAT3 was performed in patients with T-cell large granular lymphocyte leukemia. From an initial cohort of 200 to 250 LGL patients, around 17 representative T-LGLL cases were chosen for longitudinal sequencing of TCRbeta and STAT3. As controls, the study also included longitudinal sequencing of a couple of patients with natural killer LGL leukemia. Each patient was sequenced at an average of approximately 4.2 time points, ranging from 2 to 8 samplings.

General conclusions and limits of the study: The linking of therapy response to changes in TCR clonal burden was complicated by variable intervals between samplings and differing treatment regimens. All T-LGLL patients had at least one immunodominant TCRbeta clonotype, and roughly half had multiple immunodominant subclonotypes. Because no samples were available when a clone first appeared, clonal expansion was inferred from samplings taken at other points. Because codominant clonotypes persisted in some patients, a small but highly pathogenic clone may have been missed. The burden of the dominant TCR clone was higher than the STAT3 mutant burden in several patients, which suggests that the STAT3 mutation arose secondarily inside a clone that had already expanded. TCR clonotype switching after therapy was observed in about 35% of the 18 patients, and all newly emerging clones were found to be STAT3 wild type.

DNA was extracted from blood mononuclear cells, and the same DNA was used for both TCR and STAT3 sequencing. Based on its abundance in the sample, this clone is medium-sized (0.01 to 0.1%). Its recognized antigen is unknown. The record has no base qualities; no much larger clone is one base away. After removal of 2 bases from V and 2 bases from J, the junction retains 2 bases not matched to a gene. The CDR3 goes from the cysteine to the phenylalanine over 14 residues. This entry keeps only the CDR3 DNA: 42 bases, framed from base 1. CDR1 MNHNY and CDR2 SVGAGI are derived from the germline V gene (reference sequence). An Illumina MiSeq was used to sequence the TCRbeta libraries, yielding an average of about 40,773 productive templates per sample. TCRbeta CDR3 libraries were generated with the immunoSEQ assay using multiplex PCR amplification. The source study handled its data this way. Following a previously defined approach, repertoire diversity was calculated, and values close to 0 point to extremely monoclonal samples. TCRdb took this table from immuneACCESS and kept in-frame rearrangements with V and J called. Such tables lack part of the clones; where checked against another copy, unresolved V genes explain under half of the gap, and the rest is unexplained. That table supplies the V and J calls and clone size; D and trimming were determined from the DNA. In this sample the table shows over 8,000 clones, roughly nine tenths of which occur a single time. In total, the top ten clones hold around four fifths of the sample.

Sample: peripheral blood mononuclear cells. This TCR came from an elderly man with T-cell large granular lymphocyte leukemia. Some clones in this sample may be carry-over from other donors' samples. The age is the age at diagnosis. The receptor chain draws on TRBV6-6 and TRBJ2-7; TRBD1 agrees with 8 junctional bases. The CDR3 region: CASSYRDRTYEQYF. Here is the DNA: TGTGCCAGCAGTTACCGGGACAGGACCTACGAGCAGTACTTC.